Presented here are 8 T cell receptor beta chains from one specimen sequenced in a study of identical twins (dated by TCRdb to about 2016). The library was made by 5' RACE. The listed sequencing device is Illumina HiSeq 2000. The public reads were run again by TCRdb, first through fastp at Q25 and then through MiXCR, and only productive beta chains were kept. Rows matching on CDR3 protein sequence are summarized as one entry with the most common DNA and genes. This sample gives approximately 210,000 distinct CDR3 sequences in total; 9.4% of them show up just once. Around 5% of the sample rests with the top ten. Sequencing input: memory (CD45RO+) T cells sorted from blood. The sample's cell subset or site, from its label and the paper: CD45RO+ enriched T cells. These receptors were taken from a young woman in good health.

This clonotype came up a few times. The V and J genes are TRBV20-1 and TRBJ1-2; D is uncertain. From germline, CDR1 is DFQATT and CDR2 SNEGSKA (reference sequence). The ends were cut back, 0 bases at V and 5 bases at J, with 13 bases in the middle. The CDR3 loop spans 14 amino acids. The CDR3 DNA follows: TGCAGTGCTAGAGAAAGACGCGTAGGGTATGGCTACACCTTC. Translation: CSARERRVGYGYTF.

This clonotype was counted at least ten times. The chain couples TRBV18 to TRBJ2-6; 7 bases match TRBD1. The CDR3 totals 19 residues. Germline loops: CDR1 KGHSH, CDR2 LQKENI. Trimming took 4 bases from V and 0 from J; bases not matched to a gene: 12. The CDR3 loop reads CASSRRDSGFSSGANVLTF. The CDR3 DNA reads TGTGCCAGCTCACGACGGGACAGCGGATTCTCCTCTGGGGCCAACGTCCTGACTTTC.

The chain recombines TRBV6-5 with TRBJ2-5; D unclear. There are 14 residues in the CDR3. Trimming left V 2 bases short and J 1 base short, with 8 bases between. Germline V CDR1 and CDR2: MNHEY, SVGAGI. The CDR3 DNA reads TGTGCCAGCAGTTACAAAGGTCTCCAAGAGACCCAGTACTTC. Translating it yields CASSYKGLQETQYF.

This clonotype was recorded a few times. This rearrangement joins TRBV5-1 to TRBJ2-4, with unresolved D. The CDR3 length is 13 residues. Germline V CDR1 and CDR2: SGHRS, YFSETQ. Between the trimmed V and J ends, which lost 3 bases and 8 bases, there was a span of 12 bases. CDR3 protein: CASSSSVFDIQYF. CDR3 nucleotide sequence: TGCGCCAGCAGCTCTTCCGTGTTCGACATTCAGTACTTC.

This clonotype was detected a few times. V usage is TRBV7-2 and J usage is TRBJ2-7, with D tentatively TRBD2 (7 bases). The CDR3 totals 15 residues. The germline V gene encodes CDR1 SGHTA and CDR2 FQGNSA. V lost 3 bases and J 7 bases, leaving 19 bases between the germline ends. The CDR3 coding sequence is TGTGCCAGCAGCTTCGTCCCGTGGGGGGGGCGGGAGCAGTACTTC. It encodes CASSFVPWGGREQYF.

This clonotype came up many times. The rearrangement links TRBV20-1 to TRBJ2-5; D is perhaps TRBD1 or TRBD2 (5 bases each). Trimming took 5 bases from V and 1 from J, leaving 17 bases between them. CDR1 and CDR2 from the germline V gene are DFQATT and SNEGSKA (reference sequence). CDR3 length: 15 amino acids. The chain's CDR3 is CSAPYWGSGQETQYF. Here the CDR3 DNA reads TGCAGTGCTCCCTACTGGGGCAGCGGCCAAGAGACCCAGTACTTC.

J is TRBJ1-2 and V is TRBV6-5, with a weak D call TRBD1 (6 bases). In germline, CDR1 is MNHEY, CDR2 SVGAGI. V gave up 0 bases and J gave up 5 bases, with 10 bases separating them. This CDR3 has 14 residues. CDR3 nucleotide sequence: TGTGCCAGCAGTTACTCGAGGCAGGGGTATGGCTACACCTTC. Its protein product is CASSYSRQGYGYTF.

The chain recombines TRBV20-1 with TRBJ2-2, with D tentatively TRBD2 (5 bases). CDR1 DFQATT and CDR2 SNEGSKA come from the germline V gene (reference sequence). CDR3 length: 13 amino acids. Trimming stripped 3 bases from V and 4 bases from J, with 9 bases between. CDR3 nucleotide sequence: TGCAGTGCTAGTTCCCGGGGCACCGGGGAGCTGTTTTTT. Its translation: CSASSRGTGELFF.